This record looks at one T cell receptor beta chain sequence and its context. Resolution of symptoms, clearance, or two negative PCRs was present in recovered Cohort 3 donors. Germline V gene data show CDR1 as DFQATT and CDR2 as SNEGSKA (reference sequence). V was pared by 6 bases and J by 1 base, with 17 bases between. The CDR3 covers 15 residues. In the authors' workflow: Amplification of reference gene primers provided the estimated nucleated cell counts. The assay was immunoSEQ multiplex PCR, and TCRdb's table has in-frame clones only and misses some. The D gene and trimming were derived from the DNA, and the V and J assignments and clone size from that table. The sample consists of about 130,000 clones, over 65% of them appearing once. This specimen comes from a study of blood T cell repertoires in COVID-19. Study context: Samples came from the United States, Italy and Spain, spanning acute and convalescent COVID-19.

V and J are TRBV20-1 and TRBJ2-3; a possible D gene is TRBD1 (5 bases). The sample taken for sequencing was PBMCs or T cells enriched from blood (not recorded which). This receptor was identified in a woman aged 45-60 years who had recovered from COVID-19. The CDR3 bases are TGCAGTGCCAGTGAGGACATCGTAGGCACAGATACGCAGTATTTT. Its protein is CSASEDIVGTDTQYF.